This is a list of T cell receptor beta chains from one sample in a study of identical twins. TCRdb reprocessed the 5' RACE reads with MiXCR, giving one entry per CDR3 protein. The sample holds hundreds of thousands of distinct CDR3 sequences, roughly 20% seen once. This sample was also put to use in a study of T cells expressing NK-cell markers.

The specimen sequenced was PBMCs. The receptors stem from a woman younger than 30 in good health. Each CDR3 is given with its conserved first and last residue. The order of the fields is J gene, V gene, clone size, D gene, CDR3 protein, CDR3 DNA. D genes are given only for firm matches. The size of a clone is reported for some rows only, either as once, few or many, or as a class for expanded clones.

j_gene: TRBJ2-7
v_gene: TRBV4-1
abundance: once
d_gene: TRBD1
CDR3aa: CASSLNRGEQYF
CDR3nt: TGCGCCAGCAGCCTAAACAGGGGTGAGCAGTACTTC

j_gene: TRBJ2-2
v_gene: TRBV10-3
abundance: .
d_gene: TRBD2
CDR3aa: CAISVTQRGTGELFF
CDR3nt: TGTGCCATCAGCGTGACTCAGCGGGGAACCGGGGAGCTGTTTTTT

j_gene: TRBJ2-5
v_gene: TRBV12-3/TRBV12-4
abundance: many
d_gene: TRBD1
CDR3aa: CASSVQHRGSETQYF
CDR3nt: TGTGCCAGCAGTGTACAACACAGGGGTTCAGAGACCCAGTACTTC

j_gene: TRBJ1-1
v_gene: TRBV7-9
abundance: few
d_gene: .
CDR3aa: CASRGEGPTNTEAFF
CDR3nt: TGTGCCAGCAGGGGGGAGGGGCCCACGAACACTGAAGCTTTCTTT

j_gene: TRBJ2-1
v_gene: TRBV20-1
abundance: .
d_gene: .
CDR3aa: CSAISIGVGEQFF
CDR3nt: TGCAGTGCTATTAGCATAGGCGTCGGTGAGCAGTTCTTC

j_gene: TRBJ2-7
v_gene: TRBV7-9
abundance: .
d_gene: .
CDR3aa: CASSLGMSEQYF
CDR3nt: TGTGCCAGCAGCTTGGGGATGAGCGAGCAGTACTTC

j_gene: TRBJ1-2
v_gene: TRBV7-9
abundance: many
d_gene: .
CDR3aa: CASSLEASHGYTF
CDR3nt: TGTGCCAGCAGCTTAGAGGCAAGTCACGGCTACACCTTC

j_gene: TRBJ2-7
v_gene: TRBV6-5
abundance: .
d_gene: .
CDR3aa: CASSYAAPPIPYEQYF
CDR3nt: TGTGCCAGCAGCTACGCCGCGCCTCCGATACCCTACGAGCAGTACTTC

j_gene: TRBJ1-6
v_gene: TRBV20-1
abundance: many
d_gene: .
CDR3aa: CSASSASDNSPLHF
CDR3nt: TGCAGTGCTAGTTCAGCGTCCGATAATTCACCCCTCCACTTT

j_gene: TRBJ2-7
v_gene: TRBV20-1
abundance: few
d_gene: .
CDR3aa: CSASPRSPYEQYF
CDR3nt: TGCAGTGCTAGTCCCCGGAGCCCCTACGAGCAGTACTTC

j_gene: TRBJ2-7
v_gene: TRBV4-3
abundance: .
d_gene: .
CDR3aa: CASSQTHRDTYEQYF
CDR3nt: TGCGCCAGCAGCCAAACACACAGGGATACCTACGAGCAGTACTTC

j_gene: TRBJ1-6
v_gene: TRBV6-2/TRBV6-3
abundance: .
d_gene: .
CDR3aa: CASSYRQTPSPLHF
CDR3nt: TGTGCCAGCAGTTACCGACAGACACCTTCACCCCTCCACTTT

j_gene: TRBJ2-2
v_gene: TRBV12-5
abundance: few
d_gene: .
CDR3aa: CASGLVGGNTGELFF
CDR3nt: TGTGCTAGTGGTTTGGTAGGAGGGAACACCGGGGAGCTGTTTTTT

j_gene: TRBJ2-1
v_gene: TRBV15
abundance: .
d_gene: .
CDR3aa: CATYPGLGPNEQFF
CDR3nt: TGTGCCACCTATCCGGGACTGGGTCCCAATGAGCAGTTCTTC

j_gene: TRBJ2-7
v_gene: TRBV2
abundance: many
d_gene: .
CDR3aa: CASKPLLGEQYF
CDR3nt: TGTGCCAGCAAACCATTACTGGGGGAGCAGTACTTC

j_gene: TRBJ2-1
v_gene: TRBV11-2
abundance: few
d_gene: TRBD2
CDR3aa: CASSFLAGGLNEQFF
CDR3nt: TGTGCCAGCAGCTTCCTAGCGGGGGGCTTGAATGAGCAGTTCTTC

j_gene: TRBJ2-7
v_gene: TRBV4-2
abundance: few
d_gene: .
CDR3aa: CASSPGPASMGEQYF
CDR3nt: TGTGCCAGCAGCCCGGGACCGGCATCGATGGGAGAGCAGTACTTC

j_gene: TRBJ2-1
v_gene: TRBV15
abundance: .
d_gene: TRBD2
CDR3aa: CATSFGVGGSEDEQFF
CDR3nt: TGTGCCACCAGCTTTGGGGTTGGCGGGAGTGAGGATGAGCAGTTCTTC

j_gene: TRBJ2-3
v_gene: TRBV7-2
abundance: few
d_gene: .
CDR3aa: CASSPPGSLNQYF
CDR3nt: TGTGCCAGCAGCCCCCCCGGATCCCTTAATCAGTATTTT

j_gene: TRBJ2-2
v_gene: TRBV6-5
abundance: few
d_gene: .
CDR3aa: CASSYWSRLSGGELFF
CDR3nt: TGTGCCAGCAGTTACTGGAGCCGTCTATCGGGTGGGGAGCTGTTTTTT

j_gene: TRBJ2-7
v_gene: TRBV20-1
abundance: .
d_gene: TRBD1
CDR3aa: CSASSGTGFYEQYF
CDR3nt: TGCAGTGCCAGTTCCGGGACAGGATTCTACGAGCAGTACTTC

j_gene: TRBJ2-7
v_gene: TRBV6-5
abundance: few
d_gene: .
CDR3aa: CASSYAAWDSQTVSYEQYF
CDR3nt: TGTGCCAGCAGTTACGCGGCATGGGACTCCCAGACTGTCTCCTACGAGCAGTACTTC

j_gene: TRBJ2-4
v_gene: TRBV9
abundance: .
d_gene: .
CDR3aa: CASSPSLSGAKNIQYF
CDR3nt: TGTGCCAGCAGTCCTTCTTTATCTGGGGCCAAAAACATTCAGTACTTC

j_gene: TRBJ2-1
v_gene: TRBV5-1
abundance: few
d_gene: TRBD1
CDR3aa: CASNKRGLGSSYNEQFF
CDR3nt: TGCGCCAGCAACAAAAGGGGGCTGGGAAGTTCCTACAATGAGCAGTTCTTC

j_gene: TRBJ2-1
v_gene: TRBV4-3
abundance: .
d_gene: .
CDR3aa: CASSQEGGGNEQFF
CDR3nt: TGCGCCAGCAGCCAAGAGGGGGGCGGGAATGAGCAGTTCTTC

j_gene: TRBJ2-5
v_gene: TRBV11-3
abundance: .
d_gene: TRBD2
CDR3aa: CASSLSLRGGAGETQYF
CDR3nt: TGTGCCAGCAGCTTAAGCCTCCGCGGGGGGGCAGGGGAGACCCAGTACTTC

j_gene: TRBJ2-2
v_gene: TRBV20-1
abundance: .
d_gene: .
CDR3aa: CSARPFAGELFF
CDR3nt: TGCAGTGCTAGACCCTTTGCCGGGGAGCTGTTTTTT

j_gene: TRBJ2-2
v_gene: TRBV6-1
abundance: .
d_gene: .
CDR3aa: CASNPPNRNTGELFF
CDR3nt: TGTGCCAGCAACCCACCAAATAGGAACACCGGGGAGCTGTTTTTT

j_gene: TRBJ2-5
v_gene: TRBV6-1
abundance: few
d_gene: TRBD1
CDR3aa: CASSHRGQETQYF
CDR3nt: TGTGCCAGCAGCCACAGGGGTCAAGAGACCCAGTACTTC

j_gene: TRBJ1-2
v_gene: TRBV27
abundance: .
d_gene: .
CDR3aa: CASSALLRTVGGYTF
CDR3nt: TGTGCCAGCAGCGCCCTATTAAGGACGGTGGGTGGCTACACCTTC

j_gene: TRBJ2-1
v_gene: TRBV29-1
abundance: .
d_gene: TRBD2
CDR3aa: CSVAGTSASSSYNEQFF
CDR3nt: TGCAGCGTCGCCGGGACTAGCGCGAGTAGCTCCTACAATGAGCAGTTCTTC

j_gene: TRBJ2-3
v_gene: TRBV12-3/TRBV12-4
abundance: .
d_gene: .
CDR3aa: CASARASGSVF
CDR3nt: TGTGCCAGCGCCCGGGCGAGCGGGTCGGTTTTT

j_gene: TRBJ2-1
v_gene: TRBV5-1
abundance: few
d_gene: .
CDR3aa: CASSSGSVYNEQFF
CDR3nt: TGCGCCAGCAGCTCCGGGTCCGTTTACAATGAGCAGTTCTTC

j_gene: TRBJ1-1
v_gene: TRBV7-9
abundance: .
d_gene: .
CDR3aa: CASSWTAGAFF
CDR3nt: TGTGCCAGCAGCTGGACGGCCGGAGCTTTCTTT

j_gene: TRBJ1-2
v_gene: TRBV12-3/TRBV12-4
abundance: many
d_gene: .
CDR3aa: CASSPLGALERYTF
CDR3nt: TGTGCCAGCAGCCCATTAGGGGCACTTGAGCGCTACACCTTC

j_gene: TRBJ2-7
v_gene: TRBV19
abundance: .
d_gene: TRBD2
CDR3aa: CASSIGGGDYEQYF
CDR3nt: TGTGCCAGTAGTATCGGGGGGGGCGACTACGAGCAGTACTTC

j_gene: TRBJ2-3
v_gene: TRBV7-2
abundance: .
d_gene: TRBD2
CDR3aa: CASSFRMISGRDTQYF
CDR3nt: TGTGCCAGCAGCTTCCGTATGATTAGCGGGAGAGATACGCAGTATTTT

j_gene: TRBJ1-1
v_gene: TRBV12-3/TRBV12-4
abundance: few
d_gene: .
CDR3aa: CASNSRGTEAFF
CDR3nt: TGTGCCAGCAATTCCCGAGGCACTGAAGCTTTCTTT

j_gene: TRBJ2-1
v_gene: TRBV24-1
abundance: .
d_gene: TRBD2
CDR3aa: CATSDPGLVNEQFF
CDR3nt: TGTGCCACCAGTGATCCGGGACTAGTGAATGAGCAGTTCTTC

j_gene: TRBJ2-1
v_gene: TRBV5-1
abundance: .
d_gene: .
CDR3aa: CASSYGGLGNEQFF
CDR3nt: TGCGCCAGCAGTTATGGGGGCCTAGGGAATGAGCAGTTCTTC

j_gene: TRBJ1-5
v_gene: TRBV12-3/TRBV12-4
abundance: few
d_gene: .
CDR3aa: CASSFWGRSNQPQHF
CDR3nt: TGTGCCAGCAGTTTCTGGGGAAGAAGCAATCAGCCCCAGCATTTT

j_gene: TRBJ1-6
v_gene: TRBV7-2
abundance: few
d_gene: .
CDR3aa: CASTGGSSYNSPLHF
CDR3nt: TGTGCCAGCACCGGGGGGAGCTCCTATAATTCACCCCTCCACTTT

j_gene: TRBJ1-4
v_gene: TRBV12-3/TRBV12-4
abundance: .
d_gene: .
CDR3aa: CASSKRTDPLEKLFF
CDR3nt: TGTGCCAGCAGCAAGCGGACAGACCCGCTCGAAAAACTGTTTTTT

j_gene: TRBJ2-1
v_gene: TRBV6-1
abundance: few
d_gene: TRBD2
CDR3aa: CATSGSFTSGNEQFF
CDR3nt: TGCGCGACTAGCGGGAGCTTCACATCGGGCAATGAGCAGTTCTTC

j_gene: TRBJ1-1
v_gene: TRBV20-1
abundance: few
d_gene: TRBD1
CDR3aa: CSAGSTGTGVTEAFF
CDR3nt: TGCAGTGCTGGTTCTACCGGGACAGGGGTTACTGAAGCTTTCTTT

j_gene: TRBJ2-3
v_gene: TRBV12-5
abundance: .
d_gene: .
CDR3aa: CASFQAGSDTQYF
CDR3nt: TGTGCTAGTTTTCAGGCCGGTTCGGATACGCAGTATTTT

j_gene: TRBJ2-7
v_gene: TRBV10-3
abundance: few
d_gene: .
CDR3aa: CAIGRIGFPRGELYEQYF
CDR3nt: TGTGCCATCGGACGAATCGGTTTTCCCCGGGGAGAACTATACGAGCAGTACTTC

j_gene: TRBJ2-7
v_gene: TRBV20-1
abundance: few
d_gene: TRBD2
CDR3aa: CSAPDGRYEQYF
CDR3nt: TGCAGTGCGCCGGACGGGAGGTACGAGCAGTACTTC

j_gene: TRBJ2-2
v_gene: TRBV29-1
abundance: .
d_gene: .
CDR3aa: CSAQTVNTNTGELFF
CDR3nt: TGCAGCGCCCAGACAGTAAACACGAACACCGGGGAGCTGTTTTTT

j_gene: TRBJ1-5
v_gene: TRBV10-2
abundance: few
d_gene: .
CDR3aa: CASSEWGNQPQHF
CDR3nt: TGCGCCAGCAGTGAATGGGGGAATCAGCCCCAGCATTTT

j_gene: TRBJ2-7
v_gene: TRBV20-1
abundance: many
d_gene: .
CDR3aa: CSVSRGTYEQYF
CDR3nt: TGCAGTGTTAGCAGGGGAACCTACGAGCAGTACTTC

j_gene: TRBJ2-1
v_gene: TRBV5-6
abundance: .
d_gene: .
CDR3aa: CATQKQDTFFNEQFF
CDR3nt: TGTGCCACCCAGAAACAGGACACCTTCTTCAATGAGCAGTTCTTC

j_gene: TRBJ2-1
v_gene: TRBV6-2/TRBV6-3
abundance: .
d_gene: .
CDR3aa: CASSRGRITYNEQFF
CDR3nt: TGTGCCAGCAGCCGGGGCCGTATAACCTACAATGAGCAGTTCTTC